This T cell receptor beta chain is from a study of T cell repertoires in cytomegalovirus infection. Study outcomes and limitations: Summed frequency of public TCR beta families distinguished CMV carriers with the relevant HLA.

Trimming removed 4 bases from V and 5 bases from J; junction bases left unmatched: 10. CDR3 length: 17 residues. Germline V gene data show CDR1 as SEHNR and CDR2 as FQNEAQ (reference sequence). This clonotype was counted between two and nine times. The antigen is not known. Using its own MiXCR run on the reads, TCRdb lists one record per CDR3 protein. The sample has under 200,000 distinct CDR3 sequences, 15% to 20% seen once. Input material: CD8+ T cells from PBMCs. The sequence derives from a human donor in good health (CMV status not recorded). Some clones in this sample may be carry-over from other donors' samples. This chain links TRBV7-9 with TRBJ2-2; 10 bases are a match to TRBD2. In nucleotides, the CDR3 is TGTGCCAGCAGCTCTTTATTAGCGGGAGGCAGAACCGGGGAGCTGTTTTTT. This translates into CASSSLLAGGRTGELFF.